This T cell receptor (beta chain) was sequenced for a study of beta chain features in type 1 diabetes. There are a few counts of this clone. Its antigen is not identified. Study-wide points: A closer apparent resemblance between naive, central memory and Treg TCRB repertoires was seen in patients than in healthy donors. Fewer junction insertions and more nucleotide deletions appeared in type 1 diabetes patients. Type 1 diabetes patients had moderately but significantly shorter TCRB CDR3s in all four CD4+ subsets.

What was sequenced were expressed TCRB transcripts, since all of the isolated RNA had been reverse transcribed. An average of about 3.6 million reads was obtained for naive, central memory and regulatory T cell samples. Profiling relied on immunoSEQ multiplex PCR, and the TCRdb table lists in-frame clones only, not all of them. This sample has about 360,000 clones, with 10% to 15% found just once. Trimming pared 1 base from V and 7 bases from J, leaving 13 bases between. Per germline, CDR1 MNHNS and CDR2 SASEGT. The CDR3 is made up of 14 amino acids. The sample consisted of naive CD4+ T cells from blood. This TCR came from a man younger than 35 in good health. The chain combines TRBV6-1 with TRBJ2-5; a weak D match, TRBD1 (6 bases). The CDR3 spells CASSEGGQRGTQYF. CDR3 nucleotide sequence: TGTGCCAGCAGTGAAGGGGGGCAGCGCGGGACCCAGTACTTC.